Following are 8 T cell receptor beta chains from one sample sequenced in a study of blood T cell repertoires in COVID-19 (dated by TCRdb to 2020 to 2022). Libraries were built with the immunoSEQ multiplex PCR assay. This is the immuneACCESS table as TCRdb keeps it, with only in-frame sequences that have V and J called. A part of the clones is gone; compared with another copy, unresolved V genes explain less than half, and the rest is unexplained. The sample table records approximately 160,000 clones; 70% to 90% of these occur just once. 9.5% to 13% of the sample is held by the ten biggest clonotypes. Sequenced: peripheral blood. These receptors were obtained from a human donor in a cohort sampled during active COVID-19.

This clone was recorded at least ten times. The chain links TRBV7-6 to TRBJ2-2, with D perhaps matching TRBD1 (6 bases). There are 16 residues in the CDR3. V was shortened by 5 bases and J by 1 base, with 14 bases between the two germline ends. The V gene's germline CDR1 is SGHVS and CDR2 FNYEAQ. CDR3 sequence reads: CASSVEQGWNTGELFF. CDR3 nucleotides: TGTGCCAGCAGCGTGGAACAGGGTTGGAACACCGGGGAGCTGTTTTTT.

J is TRBJ2-1 and V is TRBV30; 11 positions agree with TRBD1. CDR1 and CDR2 (germline): GTSNPN, SVGIG (reference sequence). There are 14 residues in the CDR3. J was trimmed by 7 bases and V by 7 bases; bases with no gene match: 9. CDR3 sequence (DNA): TGTGCCTTTGACCCGGGACAGGGGGGGAATGAGCAGTTCTTC. Protein product: CAFDPGQGGNEQFF. The whole variable domain, filled in from reference TRBV30 and TRBJ2-1, reads SQTIHQWPATLVQPVGSPLSLECTVEGTSNPNLYWYRQAAGRGLQLLFYSVGIGQISSEVPQNLSASRPQDRQFILSSKKLLLSDSGFYLCAFDPGQGGNEQFFGPGTRLTVL.

This chain connects TRBV2 to TRBJ1-2; the match to TRBD1 covers 7 bases. Germline-derived CDR1 and CDR2 are SNHLY and FYNNEI. The CDR3 loop spans 12 amino acids. The junction had 0 bases not matched to a gene; V was cut back by 7 bases and J by 1 base. The CDR3 bases are TGTGCCAGCACAGGGGGTAACTATGGCTACACCTTC. Amino acids: CASTGGNYGYTF.

Turning to this clone: Other DNA sequences in the same sample also yield this CDR3. The rearrangement joins TRBV5-4 to TRBJ2-7, with a tentative D call TRBD2 (5 bases). Between the trimmed V and J ends, which lost 4 bases and 0 bases, there was a span of 11 bases. The CDR3 runs 14 residues. In germline, CDR1 is SGHNT, CDR2 YYREEE (reference sequence). CDR3 bases: TGTGCCAGCAGCCCAACTAGTAGCTCCTACGAGCAGTACTTC. Translating it yields CASSPTSSSYEQYF.

The chain joins TRBV2 to TRBJ1-1; D ambiguous. V lost 6 bases and J 1 base, leaving 3 bases between the germline ends. CDR3 size: 11 residues. Germline V CDR1 and CDR2: SNHLY, FYNNEI. DNA of the CDR3: TGTGCCAGCAGCCAGAACACTGAAGCTTTCTTT. It yields the protein CASSQNTEAFF. The full variable domain, completed using reference TRBV2 and TRBJ1-1, is EPEVTQTPSHQVTQMGQEVILRCVPISNHLYFYWYRQILGQKVEFLVSFYNNEISEKSEIFDDQFSVERPDGSNFTLKIRSTKLEDSAMYFCASSQNTEAFFGQGTRLTVV.

This chain connects TRBV7-2 to TRBJ2-5; 9 nucleotides align to TRBD2. Germline lookup yields CDR1 SGHTA and CDR2 FQGNSA. J gave up 5 bases and V 6 bases, and 4 bases lay outside the gene matches. The CDR3 consists of 13 residues. CDR3 bases: TGTGCCAGCAGTCTAGCGGGATGGGAGACCCAGTACTTC. It codes for CASSLAGWETQYF.

The rearrangement uses TRBV28 and TRBJ1-2, with 9 bases identical to TRBD1. From germline, CDR1 is MDHEN and CDR2 SYDVKM. V shed 4 bases, J shed 7 bases, and the junction held 13 bases outside the gene matches. The CDR3 has 16 amino acids. The CDR3 loop is CASSSPGQGGLRGYTF. The CDR3 DNA is TGTGCCAGCAGTTCACCGGGACAGGGCGGTTTGCGTGGCTACACCTTC.

This clone occurred a few times. V is TRBV13 and J is TRBJ2-3; 9 positions match TRBD2. The CDR3 is made up of 16 amino acids. Losses at the gene ends were 2 bases for V and 3 bases for J; bases not matched to a gene: 6. Per germline, CDR1 PRHDT and CDR2 FYEKMQ (reference sequence). The DNA of the CDR3 is TGTGCCAGCAGCTTACTGAAGCTAGCGGGGACAGATACGCAGTATTTT. Its protein product is CASSLLKLAGTDTQYF.